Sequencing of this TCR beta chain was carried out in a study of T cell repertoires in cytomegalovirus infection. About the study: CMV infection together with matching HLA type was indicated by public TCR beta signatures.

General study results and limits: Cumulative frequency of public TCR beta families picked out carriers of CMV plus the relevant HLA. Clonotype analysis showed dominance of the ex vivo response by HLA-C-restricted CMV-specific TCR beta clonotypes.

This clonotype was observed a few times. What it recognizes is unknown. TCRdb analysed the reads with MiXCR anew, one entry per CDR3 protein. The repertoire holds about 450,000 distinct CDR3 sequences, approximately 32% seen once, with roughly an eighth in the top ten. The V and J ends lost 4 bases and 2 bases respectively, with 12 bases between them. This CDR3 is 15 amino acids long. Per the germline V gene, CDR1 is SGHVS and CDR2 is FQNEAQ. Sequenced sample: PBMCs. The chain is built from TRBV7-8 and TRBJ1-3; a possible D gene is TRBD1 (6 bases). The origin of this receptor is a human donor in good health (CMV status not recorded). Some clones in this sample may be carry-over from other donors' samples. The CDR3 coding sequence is TGTGCCAGCAGCTCCACACAGGGAGCTGGAAACACCATATATTTT. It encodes CASSSTQGAGNTIYF.